This paragraph reports one T cell receptor beta chain. The data belong to a study of blood T cell repertoires in COVID-19. About the research overall: Samples taken during acute and convalescent COVID-19 were collected in the United States, Italy and Spain. Sources were T cells, B-cell-depleted T cells, or PBMCs; the material itself was cDNA or gDNA.

Germline CDR1 reads MNHNS; CDR2 reads SASEGT. V lost 2 bases and J lost 0, with 8 bases in between. The length of the CDR3 is 16 residues. Original processing notes: Cell counts per sample came from amplifying reference gene primers. Profiling relied on immunoSEQ multiplex PCR, and the TCRdb table lists in-frame clones only, not all of them. D and trimming come from the DNA, and the V and J calls and clone size come from that table. The sample holds over 200,000 clones; about nine tenths are singletons and the top ten take roughly 2.6%. The receptor comes from an older woman with acute or convalescent COVID-19. This chain uses TRBV6-1 with TRBJ1-6; D is unresolved. Specimen: peripheral blood. Written as DNA, the CDR3 is TGTGCCAGCAGTGAATGGCGGAGCTCCTATAATTCACCCCTCCACTTT. Its translation is CASSEWRSSYNSPLHF.